This T cell receptor beta chain was found in a study of blood T cell repertoires in COVID-19 (dated by TCRdb to about 2020). Regarding the complete study: Samples from collaborators originated in the United States, Italy and Spain and spanned both the acute and convalescent phases of COVID-19. The material from the prospective study consisted of cDNA or gDNA derived from T cells, B-cell-depleted T cells, or PBMCs. Sample metadata almost always included a de-identified subject ID, COVID-19 status, age in years and sex. The samples were drawn from two sources: the first 160 participants of the ongoing ImmuneRACE study, and approximately 1,300 subjects contributed by 6 global collaborators. Subjects who had been exposed to COVID-19, were actively infected with it, or had recovered from it provided the deeply sampled blood TCRbeta repertoires that made up the dataset. Where available, HLA class I and class II types were obtained from metadata supplied by the sample provider rather than from assay-based typing. The repertoires were made available in a free public database intended to serve as a resource for research on the immune response to SARS-CoV-2. Study-wide findings and limitations: The amount of clinical and demographic metadata varied by source and participant and was provided uncurated.

The immunoSEQ Assay, a bias-controlled multiplex PCR, was used to amplify TCRbeta CDR3 regions from genomic DNA. On the study's bioinformatics: The number of nucleated cells in each sample was estimated from the amplification of reference gene primers within the assay. To quantify the absolute abundance of each unique TCRbeta CDR3 rearrangement, sequence reads were collapsed and filtered. For each sample, productive Simpson clonality was calculated as the square root of Simpson's diversity index across productive rearrangements. In TCRdb, the immuneACCESS table is reduced to in-frame sequences with V and J assigned. These tables do not hold every clone; where another copy was compared, an unresolved V gene accounts for under half, and the others remain unexplained. The V and J calls and clone size are taken from that table; D and trimming were inferred from the DNA. The sample yields approximately 230,000 clones; about 87% were counted once. The top ten constitute around 6.5% of the sample.

In Seattle, one collaborating source enrolled patients while the infection was active and tracked those patients longitudinally over the course of disease. Collaborating institutions collected whole blood in K2EDTA tubes following their own protocols. For TCRbeta analysis, collaborators shipped samples as frozen whole blood, isolated PBMCs, or DNA extracted from either of those sample types. To note about this clone: Its antigen remains undetermined. One base away there is no much larger clone; base qualities are not given.

CDR3 length: 13 amino acids, cysteine to phenylalanine. Solely the CDR3 DNA is kept, with 39 bases framed from the first base. CDR1 SGHVS and CDR2 FNYEAQ are derived from the germline V gene. The junction carries 8 bases between V and J, which are trimmed by 2 bases and 6 bases respectively. This clonotype originated in a woman aged 25 to 39 with COVID-19, enrolled during active disease. The material sequenced was peripheral blood. The chain is assembled from TRBV7-6 and TRBJ2-1; no D gene call is confident. The CDR3 region: CASSLRSGNEQFF. The bases are TGTGCCAGCAGCTTAAGATCGGGCAATGAGCAGTTCTTC.